The 5 T cell receptor beta chains below all came from one sample that was sequenced in a study of beta chain features in type 1 diabetes. Every bit of the isolated RNA underwent reverse transcription, so sequencing read expressed TCRB transcripts. Repertoires were generated with immunoSEQ multiplex PCR, while TCRdb's copy carries only in-frame clones and drops some. This table has around 250,000 clones, approximately 70% appearing once. The sample was naive CD4+ T cells from blood. Source of these receptors: a man between 25 and 39 years old in good health.

The J gene is TRBJ2-1, the V gene TRBV28; D gene unclear. V was trimmed by 7 bases and J by 4 bases, leaving 14 bases between them. This CDR3 region has 14 residues. Per germline, CDR1 MDHEN and CDR2 SYDVKM. The CDR3 DNA reads TGTGCCAGCACCCTCCCCGGACGTTACAATGAGCAGTTCTTC. Protein: CASTLPGRYNEQFF.

V is TRBV30 and J is TRBJ2-5, with 7 bases fitting TRBD2. V trimming: 2 bases; J trimming: 3 bases; junction bases outside the gene matches: 3. There are 13 residues in the CDR3. Looked up from germline, CDR1 is GTSNPN and CDR2 is SVGIG (reference sequence). CDR3: CAWSIAGEETQYF. DNA of the CDR3: TGTGCCTGGAGTATCGCGGGAGAAGAGACCCAGTACTTC.

This clone was counted between two and nine times. In the same sample, other DNA sequences code for this CDR3. The V gene is TRBV7-9, the J gene TRBJ2-3; no reliable D call. The germline V gene has CDR1 SEHNR and CDR2 FQNEAQ (reference sequence). V lost 2 bases and J 0 bases, leaving 0 bases between the germline ends. CDR3 length equals 12 residues. DNA for the CDR3: TGTGCCAGCAGCTTAAGCACAGATACGCAGTATTTT. Translation: CASSLSTDTQYF.

The chain combines TRBV25-1 with TRBJ2-3; D remains unclear. CDR1 and CDR2 from the germline V gene are MGHDK and SYGVNS. Trimming left V 1 base short and J 8 bases short, with 16 bases between. This CDR3 comprises 15 residues. CDR3 amino acids: CASSESVTQRVTQYF. The CDR3 DNA is TGTGCCAGCAGTGAATCAGTGACACAAAGGGTTACGCAGTATTTT. Full variable domain (remainder filled in from reference TRBV25-1 and TRBJ2-3): EADIYQTPRYLVIGTGKKITLECSQTMGHDKMYWYQQDPGMELHLIHYSYGVNSTEKGDLSSESTVSRIRTEHFPLTLESARPSHTSQYLCASSESVTQRVTQYFGPGTRLTVL.

The V gene is TRBV6-5, the J gene TRBJ2-1; D ambiguous. The CDR3 contains 15 residues. CDR1 is MNHEY and CDR2 is SVGAGI in the germline V gene. The V end was cut by 4 bases, the J end by 0 bases, with 10 bases between. CDR3: CASSSFRSSYNEQFF. The CDR3 region has the DNA TGTGCCAGCAGTTCGTTCAGGAGCTCCTACAATGAGCAGTTCTTC.